What follows describes a single T cell receptor (beta chain). Its antigen remains undetermined. Per-nucleotide qualities are absent, and no much larger clonotype sits a single base away. The CDR3 contains 15 residues, cysteine and phenylalanine counted. Only the CDR3 region is kept as DNA, spanning 45 bases read in frame from base 1. Ends trimmed: V by 7 bases, J by 0 bases; bases unmatched to a gene: 5. Donors were approximately 42 systemically healthy Caucasian individuals from Russia aged 6 to 90 years. Each donor gave approximately 10 milliliters of peripheral blood, collected into EDTA-treated Vacutainer tubes. Ficoll-Paque density-gradient centrifugation was used to isolate PBMCs, with at least 6.5 million per sample. Total RNA, at least 6 micrograms per sample, was extracted from PBMCs with Trizol reagent. For every donor, flow cytometry on a PBMC aliquot measured the percentage of naive CD45RAhigh/CD27high T cells.

The sample is drawn from a study of blood T cells in healthy people across ages (dated by TCRdb to 2013 to 2016). For the wider study: In model experiments, template switching captured roughly one uniquely barcoded TCR beta cDNA molecule for every two T cells. The donors were split into four age groups: young (average 16 years), middle-aged (roughly 42), aged (roughly 60) and long-lived (approximately 80). The study measured age-related changes in TCR beta repertoire diversity using deep sequencing normalized with unique cDNA molecular identifiers. Using the same blood draw, the study looked at two additional independent replicas of 1 million unique cDNA reads for two donors, one aged 18 to 29 and the other aged 80 or older.

The study at large found these results: Estimates of total diversity based on one million sequenced T cells were regarded as lower bounds and as underestimates. Observed TCR beta diversity correlated strongly with the percentage of naive T cells measured by flow cytometry. Because profiling used bulk unsorted PBMCs, naive and antigen-experienced compartments could not be compared conclusively. The long-lived group showed more naive CD4+ T cells, fewer expanded clones and increased TCR diversity than the aged group, suggesting age selection. As age increased, observed TCR beta diversity per million T cells dropped in a roughly linear way, and a significant reduction was already evident by age 40. Because donor CMV infection status was unknown, age-related changes in expanded clonotypes were potentially confounded.

Library creation used 5' RACE. TCRdb shows the sequencer as Illumina HiSeq 2500. A second PCR of roughly 7 to 11 cycles was performed with a sample-barcoded 5' primer and a J-beta primer mix. A unique molecular identifier was introduced onto each TCR beta cDNA molecule by a template-switch 5' adaptor carrying 12 random nucleotides. Each sample yielded at least 3 million CDR3-containing paired-end reads. First-strand cDNA was synthesized from all RNA with the Mint cDNA synthesis kit, primed by a TRBC-specific oligonucleotide. All cDNA was treated with uracil-DNA glycosylase and then went through a first 18-cycle PCR with the universal primers M1SS and BC2_uni_R. Processing in the source paper ran as follows. For normalization, 1 million high-quality reads, each with a distinct molecular identifier, were randomly selected from each sample. Reads sharing molecular identifiers were discarded rather than binned into consensus sequences. MiTCR, set to a Q25 quality threshold and the strictest error-elimination algorithm, was used for CDR3 identification, clonotype clustering and error correction. A nonparametric unseen species model using Euler transformation provided a lower-bound estimate of total TCR beta diversity. TCRdb reworked the public reads: Q25 trimming with fastp, MiXCR clone assembly, productive beta chains retained. Each record represents a unique CDR3 protein, reported with the most common genes and DNA among its rows. Clone size and V and J calls follow TCRdb, not the original study. The sample has more than 650,000 distinct CDR3 sequences on record, around 25% of them singletons. The top ten constitute about 3% of the sample.

Separately, the same data were catalogued under a study of T cells of mothers and their children. As that second paper reports: Nine systemically healthy Caucasian individuals served as donors, namely three mothers together with their six children. cDNA synthesis used all of the extracted RNA, with approximately 1.6 ug of RNA in each 15 ul reaction. In the second PCR, the M1S primer added sample barcodes and 2-4 random nucleotides. Over 9 million TCR beta CDR3 reads came from each mother, compared with about 3.2 million reads from each child. In both related and unrelated pairs, thymic selection shapes the output of TCR recombination in a similar way, with inherited differences having only a minor effect. Normalized repertoire overlap was always slightly but never significantly higher in related than unrelated mother-child pairs. Persistent microchimeric T cell clones were not detected, at a sensitivity of 85 to 100 clones per million clonotypes. In the study, deep NGS was used to compare the TCR beta repertoires of mothers and children, and features distinguishing related mother-child pairs from unrelated individuals were sought. The mean age was roughly 36 +/- 4 years for the mothers and about 10 +/- 4 years for the children. After adapter ligation with NEBNext reagents, the libraries were sequenced on Illumina HiSeq 2000 with 100+100 nt paired-end reads. Mother and child libraries were prepared a month apart and sequenced in separate runs to prevent cross-contamination. Between about 500,000 and 2,300,000 distinct TCR beta clonotypes were identified per donor. Naive TCR beta clonotypes were estimated from low-frequency clonotypes matched to each donor's FACS-determined naive share, without sorting.

Sequenced sample: blood. This TCR was recovered from a boy between 10 and 17 years old in good health. The rearranged segments are TRBV12-3 or TRBV12-4 and TRBJ2-7; 11 central bases correspond to TRBD2. The DNA is TGTGCCAGCACCCAACTAGCGGGGGCCTCCTACGAGCAGTACTTC. The translation is CASTQLAGASYEQYF.